These T cell receptor beta chains were read from a single sample in a study of blood T cell repertoires in COVID-19. Sequencing was performed with immunoSEQ multiplex PCR; in TCRdb, only in-frame clones are kept and a portion is missing. The sample consists of 250,000 to 350,000 clones, roughly 90% of them appearing once. Sequenced material: PBMCs or T cells enriched from blood (not recorded which). The receptor source for this set is a man between 60 and 70 years old who had recovered from COVID-19. Each CDR3 is given with its conserved first and last residue. Each record gives: D gene, J gene, CDR3 length, clone size, V gene, CDR3 protein. The D gene is left open where the match is weak. Some rows have no size entry. The others give once, few or many, or a class for an expanded clone.

>TRBD1|TRBJ1-1|16|NA|TRBV18
CASSPRGTGSNTEAFF
>TRBD1|TRBJ1-1|17|once|TRBV5-1
CASSLPFKQGQVTEAFF
>NA|TRBJ2-1|14|NA|TRBV5-1
CASSGGQSYNEQFF
>TRBD2|TRBJ2-1|16|NA|TRBV7-8
CASRPGSGKVYNEQFF
>TRBD1|TRBJ1-4|17|NA|TRBV4-1
CASSQGTAFPSDEKLFF
>NA|TRBJ1-6|18|NA|TRBV25-1
CASSESGPSIFGGSPLHF
>NA|TRBJ2-4|14|NA|TRBV27
CASSLDRAKNIQYF
>TRBD1|TRBJ1-4|16|once|TRBV9
CASSAQGAVTNEKLFF
>NA|TRBJ2-2|12|NA|TRBV30
CAWSVGAWELFF
>TRBD2|TRBJ2-1|16|few|TRBV9
CASSVEPSGPGNEQFF
>NA|TRBJ1-5|15|once|TRBV27
CASSLYPGLSQPQHF
>NA|TRBJ1-6|16|NA|TRBV21-1
CASSARMDRYNSPLHF